The 27 T cell receptor beta chains below were found in one sample sequenced in a study of T cell responses to AZD1222 COVID-19 vaccine. Some clones are missing from TCRdb's copy, which holds only in-frame ones; the method was immunoSEQ multiplex PCR. The sample has 95,000 to 110,000 clones, 80% to 95% seen once; the top ten hold 5.5% to 7%. The input for sequencing was peripheral blood, taken 28 days after the second AZD1222 dose. The receptors here all came from an adult who received the AZD1222 COVID-19 vaccine.

The V gene is TRBV6-5, the J gene TRBJ1-2; maybe TRBD1 (5 bases). The CDR3 has 10 residues. Germline V gene lookup returns CDR1 MNHEY and CDR2 SVGAGI. V was cut by 11 bases and J by 3 bases, with 7 bases left in between. CDR3 sequence reads: CAWGDYGYTF. The CDR3 nucleotides are TGTGCCTGGGGGGACTATGGCTACACCTTC.

V is TRBV29-1 and J is TRBJ2-1; D is perhaps TRBD1 (5 bases). Germline assignment: CDR1 SQVTM and CDR2 ANQGSEA. With 7 bases removed from V and 6 bases from J, the gap between germline ends came to 13 bases. The CDR3 totals 12 residues. Here the CDR3 reads CSGREGANEQFF. CDR3 in DNA: TGCAGCGGAAGGGAAGGGGCCAATGAGCAGTTCTTC.

V is TRBV5-1 and J is TRBJ1-1; no firm D call. CDR3 length: 11 residues. Germline loops: CDR1 SGHRS, CDR2 YFSETQ. V was shortened by 4 bases and J by 2 bases, with 3 bases between the two germline ends. The CDR3 reads CASSPNTEAFF. CDR3 sequence (DNA): TGCGCCAGCAGCCCCAACACTGAAGCTTTCTTT.

This CDR3 is CASSRGLAGANEQFF. Here the CDR3 DNA reads TGTGCCAGCAGCCGGGGGCTAGCGGGCGCAAATGAGCAGTTCTTC. The chain couples TRBV3-1 (or the pseudogene TRBV3-2) to TRBJ2-1; 8 bases map to TRBD2. The CDR3 covers 15 residues. The V segment lost 4 bases and the J segment 7 bases; nucleotides outside the gene matches: 9. Germline CDR1 reads LGHDT; CDR2 reads YNNKEL (reference sequence).

V is TRBV28 and J is TRBJ2-1; TRBD1 might be the D (5 bases). With 4 bases removed from V and 5 bases from J, the gap between germline ends came to 12 bases. The CDR3 loop spans 14 amino acids. CDR1 is MDHEN and CDR2 is SYDVKM in the germline V gene. Here the CDR3 reads CASSSPQENNEQFF. In DNA, the CDR3 is TGTGCCAGCAGTTCACCACAGGAAAACAATGAGCAGTTCTTC.

The chain employs TRBV27 and TRBJ2-7, with 9 bases matching TRBD1. The V and J ends lost 5 bases and 7 bases, in that order; junction bases with no gene match: 6. The length of the CDR3 is 13 residues. Germline assignment: CDR1 MNHEY and CDR2 SMNVEV (reference sequence). Here the CDR3 DNA reads TGTGCCAGCAGTCACAGGGGGCGCAATGAGCAGTACTTC. This sequence encodes CASSHRGRNEQYF.

This rearrangement joins TRBV12-3 or TRBV12-4 to TRBJ2-7, with D maybe TRBD2 (5 bases). Trimming shortened V by 6 bases and J by 6 bases, and 15 bases separated the two germline ends. The CDR3 is 13 amino acids. In nucleotides, the CDR3 is TGTGCCAGCAGAGCCGTCCGAGGAGGCGAGCAGTACTTC. Its protein product is CASRAVRGGEQYF.

This sequence joins TRBV10-2 and TRBJ2-7, with a tentative D call TRBD1 (6 bases). V was pared by 7 bases and J by 2 bases, with 15 bases between. Germline V gene lookup returns CDR1 WSHSY and CDR2 SAAADI. This CDR3 is built from 14 residues. The DNA for the CDR3 is TGCGCCAGCACCCCAACAGGGTTTCCCTACGAGCAGTACTTC. Protein sequence: CASTPTGFPYEQYF.

The genes are TRBV5-1 and TRBJ2-1; D not certain. This CDR3 has 14 amino acids. The ends were cut back, 0 bases at V and 4 bases at J, with 8 bases in the middle. CDR1 and CDR2 (germline): SGHRS, YFSETQ. CDR3 sequence: CASSLGTEYNEQFF. The CDR3 bases are TGCGCCAGCAGCTTGGGGACCGAGTACAATGAGCAGTTCTTC. The complete variable domain, with remaining parts taken from reference TRBV5-1 and TRBJ2-1, reads KAGVTQTPRYLIKTRGQQVTLSCSPISGHRSVSWYQQTPGQGLQFLFEYFSETQRNKGNFPGRFSGRQFSNSRSEMNVSTLELGDSALYLCASSLGTEYNEQFFGPGTRLTVL.

As regards this clone: The sample has other DNA sequences that encode this CDR3 too. J is TRBJ1-2 and V is TRBV6-5; unclear D gene. The CDR3 has 13 amino acids. The V end was cut by 6 bases, the J end by 0 bases, with 8 bases between. Germline V lookup: CDR1 MNHEY, CDR2 SVGAGI. The CDR3 sequence: CASRPGANYGYTF. The CDR3 DNA sequence: TGTGCCAGCAGGCCAGGAGCTAACTATGGCTACACCTTC.

The chain employs TRBV4-3 and TRBJ2-2; 8 bases line up with TRBD2. Trimming removed 2 bases from V and 4 bases from J; junction bases left unmatched: 3. Germline V gene sequence: CDR1 LGHNA, CDR2 YSLEER. This CDR3 has 15 amino acids. The CDR3 sequence: CASSQPGLGTGELFF. The CDR3, as DNA: TGCGCCAGCAGCCAACCGGGACTAGGCACCGGGGAGCTGTTTTTT.

V usage is TRBV5-6 and J usage is TRBJ1-1, with D uncertain. The CDR3 is 13 amino acids. V was trimmed by 9 bases and J by 1 base, leaving 13 bases between them. The germline gives CDR1 SGHDT, CDR2 YYEEEE. This chain's CDR3 is CATKHRGNTEAFF. The CDR3, as DNA: TGTGCCACTAAGCATCGTGGGAACACTGAAGCTTTCTTT.

The V gene is TRBV2, the J gene TRBJ1-2, with 8 bases fitting TRBD1. This CDR3 spans 16 amino acids. Germline V lookup: CDR1 SNHLY, CDR2 FYNNEI. The ends lost 0 bases at V and 3 bases at J; junction bases unmatched: 6. The CDR3 sequence: CASSEARQGWYYGYTF. Here the CDR3 DNA reads TGTGCCAGCAGTGAAGCGAGACAGGGGTGGTACTATGGCTACACCTTC.

The chain recombines TRBV13 with TRBJ1-4; TRBD1 matches 7 bases. V shed 5 bases and J 8 bases; nucleotides not matched to a gene: 5. The CDR3 consists of 13 residues. Germline-derived CDR1 and CDR2 are PRHDT and FYEKMQ (reference sequence). The CDR3 is CASSPPTGEKLFF. The DNA for the CDR3 is TGTGCCAGCAGCCCTCCGACAGGGGAAAAACTGTTTTTT.

The gene calls are TRBV24-1 and TRBJ1-5, with D hard to call. Germline CDR1 KGHDR, CDR2 SFDVKD. The CDR3 extends over 13 amino acids. V lost 10 bases and J 7 bases, leaving 16 bases between the germline ends. The CDR3 DNA sequence: TGTGCCACGCCTCCTCAAGGACCCCAGCCCCAGCATTTT. This translates into CATPPQGPQPQHF.

The genes are TRBV4-3 and TRBJ2-1, with 14 bases identical to TRBD2. The germline V gene has CDR1 LGHNA and CDR2 YSLEER. The CDR3 is made up of 15 amino acids. With V trimmed by 4 bases and J by 7 bases, 3 bases remained unmatched. CDR3 nucleotide sequence: TGCGCCAGCAGCCCGACTAGCGGGAGGGGGAATGAGCAGTTCTTC. Translating gives CASSPTSGRGNEQFF.

V is TRBV28 and J is TRBJ2-5; maybe TRBD1 (5 bases). This CDR3 is 13 amino acids long. Trimming took off 6 bases at V and 5 bases at J, with 13 bases between the two ends. The germline gives CDR1 MDHEN, CDR2 SYDVKM. The CDR3 DNA follows: TGTGCCAGCAGACCGACAGTTCGGGAGACCCAGTACTTC. This gives the protein CASRPTVRETQYF.

The chain recombines TRBV6-1 with TRBJ2-1; 7 bases match TRBD2. Germline CDR1 reads MNHNS; CDR2 reads SASEGT. The CDR3 is 14 amino acids. V shed 3 bases and J 10 bases; nucleotides not matched to a gene: 9. CDR3 loop: CASSDWGGGPEQFF. Written as DNA, the CDR3 is TGTGCCAGCAGTGATTGGGGGGGTGGTCCGGAGCAGTTCTTC.

This chain links TRBV19 with TRBJ2-3, with 9 nucleotides matching TRBD1. The V gene's germline CDR1 is LNHDA and CDR2 SQIVND (reference sequence). Trimming removed 9 bases from V and 8 bases from J; junction bases left unmatched: 12. The CDR3 sequence is 14 residues long. The CDR3 reads CASHRDREPGTQYF. In nucleotides, the CDR3 is TGTGCCAGCCACCGGGACAGGGAACCTGGTACGCAGTATTTT.

The chain combines TRBV5-1 with TRBJ1-6; unclear D gene. There are 12 residues in the CDR3. The germline CDR1 and CDR2 sequences are SGHRS and YFSETQ. Between the trimmed V and J ends, which lost 2 bases and 9 bases, there was a span of 6 bases. The CDR3 nucleotides read TGCGCCAGCAGCTTCGAGGGTTCACCCCTCCACTTT. Residues: CASSFEGSPLHF.

This chain's CDR3 is CASSFLGQPQHF. The CDR3 DNA sequence: TGTGCCAGCAGTTTCTTGGGTCAGCCCCAGCATTTT. The chain recombines TRBV28 with TRBJ1-5; D gene unclear. This CDR3 is built from 12 residues. The germline gives CDR1 MDHEN, CDR2 SYDVKM. Between the trimmed V and J ends, which lost 3 bases and 6 bases, there was a span of 6 bases.

This clone was detected only once. CDR3 DNA: TGTGCCAGTATCAAGCTACAGTCCATGAACACTGAAGCTTTCTTT. Translated: CASIKLQSMNTEAFF. The gene calls are TRBV19 and TRBJ1-1; D not resolved. CDR1 is LNHDA, CDR2 SQIVND, per germline (reference sequence). V gave up 7 bases and J gave up 0 bases, with 15 bases separating them. CDR3 length: 15 residues.

This chain links TRBV4-1 with TRBJ2-4; D is possibly TRBD2 (6 bases). CDR3 size: 14 residues. Germline CDR1 MGHRA, CDR2 YSYEKL. Trimming removed 1 base from V and 10 bases from J, with 14 bases in between. The CDR3 is CASSQGRGGGIQYF. CDR3 sequence (DNA): TGCGCCAGCAGCCAAGGTCGGGGTGGGGGGATTCAGTACTTC.

The rearrangement joins TRBV3-1 (or the pseudogene TRBV3-2) to TRBJ1-6; TRBD1 matches at 7 bases. The V gene end was trimmed by 4 bases and the J gene end by 10 bases; junction bases not matched to a gene: 7. The CDR3 totals 14 residues. Germline V gene sequence: CDR1 LGHDT, CDR2 YNNKEL (reference sequence). The CDR3 DNA reads as TGTGCCAGCAGCCCCCGACAGGGCTCCTCACCCCTCCACTTT. Translation gives CASSPRQGSSPLHF.

The CDR3 coding sequence is TGTGCCAGCAGCTTACGGGCAGGGTTTAACTATGGCTACACCTTC. It specifies CASSLRAGFNYGYTF. The chain links TRBV7-9 to TRBJ1-2; tentatively, D is TRBD1 (5 bases). The ends were cut back, 2 bases at V and 1 base at J, with 11 bases in the middle. Per the germline V gene, CDR1 is SEHNR and CDR2 is FQNEAQ (reference sequence). The length of the CDR3 is 15 residues.

This chain uses TRBV7-9 with TRBJ1-2; D gene uncertain. Germline V CDR1 and CDR2: SEHNR, FQNEAQ (reference sequence). V was clipped by 5 bases and J by 4 bases, with 11 bases between them. This CDR3 is built from 13 residues. The CDR3 loop is CASSQQRPYGYTF. CDR3 DNA sequence: TGTGCCAGCAGCCAGCAGCGACCCTATGGCTACACCTTC.

The gene calls are TRBV15 and TRBJ1-1; unclear D gene. Trimming cost V 2 bases and J 7 bases, with 5 bases left between them. The CDR3 contains 11 residues. Looked up from germline, CDR1 is LNHNV and CDR2 is YYDKDF (reference sequence). Here the CDR3 DNA reads TGTGCCACCAGCAGACTTAATGAAGCTTTCTTT. Its translation: CATSRLNEAFF.